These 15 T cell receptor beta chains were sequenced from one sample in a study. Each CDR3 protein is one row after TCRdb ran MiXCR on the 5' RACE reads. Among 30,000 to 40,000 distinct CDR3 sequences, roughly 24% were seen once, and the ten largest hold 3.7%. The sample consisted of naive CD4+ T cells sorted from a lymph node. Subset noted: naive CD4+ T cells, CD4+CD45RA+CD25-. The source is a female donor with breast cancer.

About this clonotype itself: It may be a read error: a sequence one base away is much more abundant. CDR3 DNA sequence: TGCGGCGGGGGGCCCGGACAGGACACAGATACGCAGTATTTT. This encodes CGGGPGQDTDTQYF. The chain uses TRBV29-1 and TRBJ2-3, with a weak D call TRBD2 (8 bases). Per the germline V gene, CDR1 is SQVTM and CDR2 is ANQGSEA. There are 14 residues in the CDR3.

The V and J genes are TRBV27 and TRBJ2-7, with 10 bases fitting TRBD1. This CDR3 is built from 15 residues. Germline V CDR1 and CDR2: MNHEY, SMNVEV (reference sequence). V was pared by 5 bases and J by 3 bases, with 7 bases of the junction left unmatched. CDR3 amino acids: CASSPGTGDHYEQYF. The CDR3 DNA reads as TGTGCCAGCAGTCCCGGGACAGGGGACCACTACGAGCAGTACTTC.

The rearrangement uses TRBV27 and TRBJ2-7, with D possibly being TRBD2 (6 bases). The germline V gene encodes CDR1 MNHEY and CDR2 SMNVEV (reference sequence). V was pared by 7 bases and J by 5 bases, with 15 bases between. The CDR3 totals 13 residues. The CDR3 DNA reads TGTGCCAGCAAGGAGGGCGCGGTGAACGAGCAGTACTTC. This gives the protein CASKEGAVNEQYF.

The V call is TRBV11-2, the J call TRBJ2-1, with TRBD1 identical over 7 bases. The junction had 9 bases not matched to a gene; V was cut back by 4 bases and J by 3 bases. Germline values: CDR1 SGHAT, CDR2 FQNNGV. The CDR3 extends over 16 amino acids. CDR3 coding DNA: TGTGCCAGCAGCTCCAGCAGGACAGGCTTCTACAATGAGCAGTTCTTC. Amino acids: CASSSSRTGFYNEQFF.

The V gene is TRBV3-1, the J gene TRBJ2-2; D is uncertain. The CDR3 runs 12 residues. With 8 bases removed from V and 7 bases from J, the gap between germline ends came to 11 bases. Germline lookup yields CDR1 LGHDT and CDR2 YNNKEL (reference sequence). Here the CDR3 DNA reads TGTGCCAGCGGCACGTGGGACGGGGAGCTGTTTTTT. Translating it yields CASGTWDGELFF. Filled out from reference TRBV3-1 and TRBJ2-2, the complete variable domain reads DTAVSQTPKYLVTQMGNDKSIKCEQNLGHDTMYWYKQDSKKFLKIMFSYNNKELIINETVPNRFSPKSPDKAHLNLHINSLELGDSAVYFCASGTWDGELFFGEGSRLTVL.

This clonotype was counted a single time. The CDR3: CASSLGLAGAAFYNEQFF. The CDR3 DNA follows: TGTGCCAGCAGTTTAGGATTGGCGGGAGCAGCCTTTTACAATGAGCAGTTCTTC. This chain joins TRBV12-3 or TRBV12-4 and TRBJ2-1; the match to TRBD2 covers 7 bases. The CDR3 extends over 18 amino acids. J lost 4 bases, V lost 1 base, and 13 bases had no gene match.

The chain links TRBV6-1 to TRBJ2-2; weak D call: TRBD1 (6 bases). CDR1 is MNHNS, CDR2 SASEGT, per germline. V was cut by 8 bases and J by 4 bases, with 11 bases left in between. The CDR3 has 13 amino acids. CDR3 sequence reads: CASPGTPTGELFF. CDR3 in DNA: TGTGCCAGCCCAGGGACACCCACCGGGGAGCTGTTTTTT.

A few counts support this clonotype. CDR3: CASSLGFGETEAFF. CDR3 DNA sequence: TGCGCCAGCAGCTTGGGGTTCGGAGAAACTGAAGCTTTCTTT. This rearrangement joins TRBV5-1 to TRBJ1-1; D unclear. Per the germline V gene, CDR1 is SGHRS and CDR2 is YFSETQ. V was shortened by 0 bases and J by 5 bases, with 11 bases between the two germline ends. The CDR3 runs to 14 residues.

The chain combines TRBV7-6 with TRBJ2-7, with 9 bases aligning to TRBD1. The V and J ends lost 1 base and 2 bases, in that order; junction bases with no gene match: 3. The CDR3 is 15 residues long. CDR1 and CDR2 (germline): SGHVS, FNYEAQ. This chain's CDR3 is CASSLEGTGTYEQYF. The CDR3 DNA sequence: TGTGCCAGCAGCTTAGAAGGGACAGGGACCTACGAGCAGTACTTC.

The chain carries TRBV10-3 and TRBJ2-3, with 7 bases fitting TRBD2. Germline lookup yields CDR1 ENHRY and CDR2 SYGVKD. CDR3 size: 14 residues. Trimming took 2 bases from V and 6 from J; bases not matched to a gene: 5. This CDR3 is CAISETSEGDTQYF. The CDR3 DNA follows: TGTGCCATCAGTGAGACTAGCGAGGGGGATACGCAGTATTTT.

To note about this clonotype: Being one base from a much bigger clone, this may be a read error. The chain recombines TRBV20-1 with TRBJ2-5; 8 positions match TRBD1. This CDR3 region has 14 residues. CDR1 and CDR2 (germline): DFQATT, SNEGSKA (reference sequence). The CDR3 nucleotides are TGCGGTTATTTGGACAGGGTATTTCCAGAGACCCAGTACTTC. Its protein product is CGYLDRVFPETQYF.

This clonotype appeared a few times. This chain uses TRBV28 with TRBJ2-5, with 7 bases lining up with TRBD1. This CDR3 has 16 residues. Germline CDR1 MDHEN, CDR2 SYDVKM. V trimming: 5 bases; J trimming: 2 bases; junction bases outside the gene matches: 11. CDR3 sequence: CASSPPGTVFQETQYF. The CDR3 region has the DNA TGTGCCAGCAGTCCGCCCGGGACAGTCTTTCAAGAGACCCAGTACTTC.

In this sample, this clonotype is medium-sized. The CDR3 is CASSHTGTRPFNEQFF. DNA for the CDR3: TGTGCCAGCAGCCACACCGGGACTCGACCCTTCAATGAGCAGTTCTTC. The rearrangement links TRBV6-1 to TRBJ2-1, with a tentative D call TRBD2 (6 bases). The V end lost 6 bases, the J end lost 6 bases, and 21 bases lay between the germline ends. Germline lookup yields CDR1 MNHNS and CDR2 SASEGT. This CDR3 region has 16 residues.

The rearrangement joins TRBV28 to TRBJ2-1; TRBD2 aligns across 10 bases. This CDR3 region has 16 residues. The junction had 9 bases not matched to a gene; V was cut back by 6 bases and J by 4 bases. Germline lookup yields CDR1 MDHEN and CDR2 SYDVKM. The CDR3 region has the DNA TGTGCCAGCAGGGATATTAGCGGGGGGCCTTACAATGAGCAGTTCTTC. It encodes CASRDISGGPYNEQFF.

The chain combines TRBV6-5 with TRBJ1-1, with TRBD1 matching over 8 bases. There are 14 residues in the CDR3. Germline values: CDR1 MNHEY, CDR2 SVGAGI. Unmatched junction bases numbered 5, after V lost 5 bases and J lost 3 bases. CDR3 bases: TGTGCCAGCAGTCTGGACAGGGTAGACACTGAAGCTTTCTTT. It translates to CASSLDRVDTEAFF.